This T cell receptor (beta chain) originates from a study of T cells in tuberculosis. Cells were sorted from thawed PBMC rested overnight and stained with GMM-loaded CD1B tetramer, viability dye and anti-CD3. The lipid loaded on the CD1B tetramers was C32 glucose monomycolate from Rhodococcus equi. TCRdb's table, derived via immunoSEQ multiplex PCR, lists solely in-frame clones and lacks some. Of tens of thousands of clones listed, about 86% were seen once; the top ten hold about 13%. Trimming stripped 2 bases from V and 3 bases from J, with 12 bases between. From germline, CDR1 is SGHKS and CDR2 YYEKEE (reference sequence). There are 15 residues in the CDR3.

The source of this sequence is an adult woman with latent tuberculosis. This rearrangement joins TRBV5-5 to TRBJ1-5, with no clear D. The sample comprised CD1b-GMM tetramer-negative cells sorted from PBMCs. This CDR3 reads CASSFSSEINQPQHF. CDR3 sequence (DNA): TGTGCCAGCAGCTTTTCATCTGAGATCAATCAGCCCCAGCATTTT.